The next 13 T cell receptor beta chains were all read from a single sample in a study of blood T cells in healthy people across ages. PCR was performed a second time for roughly 7 to 12 cycles using a sample-barcoded 5' primer and a J-beta primer mix. TCRdb independently ran MiXCR on the 5' RACE reads; one entry per CDR3 protein. The data hold some 700,000 distinct CDR3 sequences, with roughly 20% observed a single time. Sequenced sample: blood. The receptor set was obtained from an older man in good health.

This clonotype was found a few times. The chain uses TRBV10-3 and TRBJ2-2; D is perhaps TRBD1 or TRBD2 (6 bases each). V was clipped by 3 bases and J by 3 bases, with 14 bases between them. The germline CDR1 and CDR2 sequences are ENHRY and SYGVKD. This CDR3 has 16 residues. CDR3 nucleotides: TGTGCCATCAGTGATGACCTCCGGGGGCACACCGGGGAGCTGTTTTTT. Translating it yields CAISDDLRGHTGELFF.

The chain joins TRBV2 to TRBJ2-4; D is unclear. CDR3 length equals 15 residues. Trimming took 11 bases from V and 1 from J, leaving 18 bases between them. Germline V lookup: CDR1 SNHLY, CDR2 FYNNEI. CDR3 amino acids: CASATTAGAKNIQYF. In DNA, the CDR3 is TGTGCCTCCGCAACCACGGCCGGGGCCAAAAACATTCAGTACTTC. The full variable domain, in which reference TRBV2 and TRBJ2-4 provide the parts outside the CDR3, is EPEVTQTPSHQVTQMGQEVILRCVPISNHLYFYWYRQILGQKVEFLVSFYNNEISEKSEIFDDQFSVERPDGSNFTLKIRSTKLEDSAMYFCASATTAGAKNIQYFGAGTRLSVL.

The V and J genes are TRBV5-1 and TRBJ2-7; 9 bases are shared with TRBD1. V dropped 4 bases and J dropped 7; count of bases not matched to a gene: 15. Germline values: CDR1 SGHRS, CDR2 YFSETQ. The CDR3 covers 16 residues. The CDR3 DNA sequence: TGCGCCAGCAGCGAATCCTCCGGGACAGGGTTCTGGGAGCAGTACTTC. Protein: CASSESSGTGFWEQYF.

The chain couples TRBV12-3 or TRBV12-4 to TRBJ1-2, with D possibly TRBD1 on 6 matching bases. This CDR3 contains 13 residues. V lost 6 bases and J lost 4, with 12 bases in between. The CDR3 region is CASRGTGSYGYTF. The CDR3 DNA sequence: TGTGCCAGCAGGGGAACAGGGAGCTATGGCTACACCTTC.

The rearrangement joins TRBV29-1 to TRBJ1-1, with a weak D call TRBD1 (5 bases). Between the trimmed V and J ends, which lost 6 bases and 5 bases, there was a span of 16 bases. Per germline, CDR1 SQVTM and CDR2 ANQGSEA. The length of the CDR3 is 13 residues. The CDR3 DNA follows: TGCAGCGTAGGGACCGCCCCGGAGACTGAAGCTTTCTTT. Translated, it gives CSVGTAPETEAFF. Supplemented by reference TRBV29-1 and TRBJ1-1, the full variable domain reads SAVISQKPSRDICQRGTSLTIQCQVDSQVTMMFWYRQQPGQSLTLIATANQGSEATYESGFVIDKFPISRPNLTFSTLTVSNMSPEDSSIYLCSVGTAPETEAFFGQGTRLTVV.

Points on this clonotype: A read error may produce the germline difference seen at one junction end. The rearrangement uses TRBV5-6 and TRBJ2-3, with 10 bases lining up with TRBD2. The germline gives CDR1 SGHDT, CDR2 YYEEEE. The CDR3 spans 16 residues. CDR3 bases: TGTCCCAGCAGCTGGGGGGTAGCGGGAGGTCAAGATACGCAGTATTTT. It translates to CPSSWGVAGGQDTQYF.

In this sample, this clonotype turned up a few times. V gene TRBV3-1 combines with J gene TRBJ2-1, with D unclear. The CDR3 totals 15 residues. The germline CDR1 and CDR2 sequences are LGHDT and YNNKEL (reference sequence). V was trimmed by 0 bases and J by 8 bases, leaving 14 bases between them. CDR3 sequence (DNA): TGTGCCAGCAGCCAAGATAAATGGCGAGAGGATGAGCAGTTCTTC. It codes for CASSQDKWREDEQFF.

This clonotype has a count of ten or more. The rearrangement uses TRBV19 and TRBJ1-5; TRBD1 agrees at 7 bases. Germline V CDR1 and CDR2: LNHDA, SQIVND (reference sequence). CDR3 size: 17 residues. The V gene end was trimmed by 5 bases and the J gene end by 0 bases; junction bases not matched to a gene: 10. CDR3 nucleotide sequence: TGTGCCAGTAGTCCCGAAACAGGGGATCATAGCAATCAGCCCCAGCATTTT. This codes for CASSPETGDHSNQPQHF.

The CDR3: CASNEAGGNTIYF. The CDR3 DNA is TGCGCCAGCAACGAGGCAGGGGGAAACACCATATATTTT. The V and J genes are TRBV5-1 and TRBJ1-3, with a weak D call TRBD1 (5 bases). The V gene's germline CDR1 is SGHRS and CDR2 YFSETQ. The CDR3 sequence is 13 residues long. V was trimmed by 6 bases and J by 4 bases, leaving 11 bases between them.

This clonotype was seen a handful of times. V gene TRBV29-1 combines with J gene TRBJ1-1; D gene ambiguous. The CDR3 extends over 13 amino acids. Germline values: CDR1 SQVTM, CDR2 ANQGSEA. V was pared by 6 bases and J by 1 base, with 12 bases between. The CDR3 protein is CSVEKTENTEAFF. The DNA of the CDR3 is TGCAGCGTAGAAAAGACGGAGAACACTGAAGCTTTCTTT.

The chain recombines TRBV6-5 with TRBJ1-1; tentative D call: TRBD1 (6 bases). V was shortened by 0 bases and J by 5 bases, with 22 bases between the two germline ends. CDR1 is MNHEY and CDR2 is SVGAGI in the germline V gene. The CDR3 totals 18 residues. This CDR3 is CASSYSWGTGSIGTEAFF. The CDR3 region has the DNA TGTGCCAGCAGTTACTCTTGGGGTACAGGGTCCATAGGGACTGAAGCTTTCTTT.

The table lists this clonotype with a few counts. In DNA, the CDR3 is TGTGCCAGCACACTAAGGGGACAAACACTCACCTACGAGCAGTACGTC. Protein: CASTLRGQTLTYEQYV. The chain recombines TRBV27 with TRBJ2-5, with a weak D call TRBD1 (6 bases). The J call is in doubt because the DNA end fits TRBJ2-7 better. The CDR3 has 16 amino acids. Germline CDR1 MNHEY, CDR2 SMNVEV (reference sequence).

The chain uses TRBV7-2 and TRBJ1-4; D is perhaps TRBD1 (6 bases). There are 15 residues in the CDR3. Trimming shortened V by 2 bases and J by 7 bases, and 14 bases separated the two germline ends. CDR1 is SGHTA and CDR2 is FQGNSA in the germline V gene. CDR3 sequence: CASSLSTGAGEKLFF. Here the CDR3 DNA reads TGTGCCAGCAGCTTAAGCACGGGGGCTGGTGAAAAACTGTTTTTT.